The 7 T cell receptor beta chains below come from one sample, sequenced in a study of blood T cells in healthy people across ages. For the second PCR, which ran for roughly 6 to 11 cycles, a sample-barcoded 5' primer and a J-beta primer mix were used. TCRdb reprocessed the 5' RACE reads with MiXCR, giving one entry per CDR3 protein. The sample lists hundreds of thousands of distinct CDR3 sequences; around 42% were seen once. Specimen: blood. The receptors were gathered from a man aged 60-69 years in good health.

A single count supports this clonotype. The CDR3 here is CASSPWTSSEQFF. The CDR3 DNA is TGTGCCAGCAGCCCCTGGACTAGTTCTGAGCAGTTCTTC. The rearrangement uses TRBV5-5 and TRBJ2-1; 7 nucleotides align to TRBD2. Trimming took 4 bases from V and 9 from J; bases not matched to a gene: 7. CDR1 SGHKS and CDR2 YYEKEE come from the germline V gene (reference sequence). The CDR3 spans 13 residues. The variable domain in full, with the rest retrieved from reference TRBV5-5 and TRBJ2-1, is DAGVTQSPTHLIKTRGQQVTLRCSPISGHKSVSWYQQVLGQGPQFIFQYYEKEERGRGNFPDRFSARQFPNYSSELNVNALLLGDSALYLCASSPWTSSEQFFGPGTRLTVL.

The chain uses TRBV6-5 and TRBJ2-3; D could derive from TRBD1 or TRBD2 (5 bases each). The germline V gene encodes CDR1 MNHEY and CDR2 SVGAGI. V was cut by 0 bases and J by 7 bases, with 23 bases left in between. This CDR3 contains 18 residues. The CDR3 nucleotides are TGTGCCAGCAGTTACTCGAGTATTGGGGGTTACGGCATAAATACGCAGTATTTT. Amino acids: CASSYSSIGGYGINTQYF.

CDR3 region: CASSQGGLADTQYF. In DNA form, the CDR3 reads TGTGCCAGCAGCCAGGGGGGGTTAGCAGATACGCAGTATTTT. This sequence joins TRBV7-3 and TRBJ2-3, with D perhaps matching TRBD1 or TRBD2 (7 bases each). CDR1 is SGHTA, CDR2 FQGTGA, per germline. This CDR3 has 14 amino acids. V was cut by 5 bases and J by 4 bases, with 13 bases left in between.

The rearrangement links TRBV7-9 to TRBJ2-5; the match to TRBD2 covers 10 bases. The V segment lost 7 bases and the J segment 3 bases; nucleotides outside the gene matches: 11. CDR1 is SEHNR, CDR2 FQNEAQ, per germline (reference sequence). The CDR3 length is 16 residues. CDR3 sequence (DNA): TGTGCCAGCACCCTCCTGTTCGGGACTAGCGAAGAGACCCAGTACTTC. It encodes CASTLLFGTSEETQYF.

This clonotype was seen a handful of times. This rearrangement joins TRBV3-1 to TRBJ2-1, with D possibly matching TRBD2 (5 bases). CDR3 length: 14 amino acids. The germline V and J ends were trimmed by 7 bases and 7 bases, with 17 bases remaining between them. CDR1 LGHDT and CDR2 YNNKEL come from the germline V gene (reference sequence). CDR3 DNA: TGTGCCAGCACTCCGAGGCAGGACTGGAATGAGCAGTTCTTC. This gives the protein CASTPRQDWNEQFF.

The V gene is TRBV7-2, the J gene TRBJ2-3, with 10 bases aligning to TRBD2. CDR3 length equals 15 residues. Per the germline V gene, CDR1 is SGHTA and CDR2 is FQGNSA. The junction had 4 bases not matched to a gene; V was cut back by 1 base and J by 6 bases. The CDR3: CASSLGAGGLDTQYF. DNA of the CDR3: TGTGCCAGCAGCTTAGGAGCGGGGGGGCTGGATACGCAGTATTTT.

This chain uses TRBV20-1 with TRBJ2-7, with TRBD1 matching over 10 bases. Per germline, CDR1 DFQATT and CDR2 SNEGSKA (reference sequence). The CDR3 runs 16 residues. Trimming took 4 bases from V and 5 from J; bases not matched to a gene: 14. The CDR3 sequence: CSAKGPVGTGANEQYF. CDR3 sequence (DNA): TGCAGTGCTAAGGGACCGGTTGGGACAGGGGCGAACGAGCAGTACTTC.